This paragraph covers one T cell receptor (beta chain) sequence. Under the authors' procedure: Reference gene primers were amplified, and this amplification served to estimate nucleated cell counts. Generated by immunoSEQ multiplex PCR, the TCRdb table keeps only in-frame clones and is missing some. V, J and clone size were drawn from that table, and D and trimming were deduced from the DNA. Here the sample spans roughly 68,000 clones, just under 90% being singletons. This sample stems from a study of blood T cell repertoires in COVID-19. V was shortened by 6 bases and J by 2 bases, with 14 bases between the two germline ends. Looked up from germline, CDR1 is MDHEN and CDR2 is SYDVKM. This CDR3 comprises 15 residues.

The chain joins TRBV28 to TRBJ2-1; D call uncertain. This sequence was found in a woman of 80 years or more with active COVID-19. Sequences were obtained from peripheral blood. Here the CDR3 reads CASSPAAAPYNEQFF. The CDR3 DNA follows: TGTGCCAGCAGCCCCGCGGCGGCCCCCTACAATGAGCAGTTCTTC.